What follows are 18 T cell receptor beta chains derived from one specimen sequenced in a study of blood T cell repertoires in COVID-19. TCRdb keeps only in-frame clones here, not all; method: immunoSEQ multiplex PCR. The table lists over 50,000 clones, around 87% of them singletons. The specimen sequenced was peripheral blood. The receptor set was obtained from a man between 60 and 75 years old with acute or convalescent COVID-19.

This chain joins TRBV6-6 and TRBJ2-3; 11 nucleotides align to TRBD1. V lost 4 bases to trimming and J lost 4 bases; unmatched junction nucleotides: 4. Germline CDR1 is MNHNY and CDR2 is SVGAGI (reference sequence). The CDR3 spans 15 residues. This CDR3 is CASSSGTGGSDTQYF. As DNA, the CDR3 is TGTGCCAGCAGTTCGGGGACAGGGGGATCAGATACGCAGTATTTT.

The chain is built from TRBV5-1 and TRBJ2-5; 8 nucleotides line up with TRBD1. The J segment lost 2 bases and the V segment lost 1 base, leaving 4 bases of the junction unmatched. Per the germline V gene, CDR1 is SGHRS and CDR2 is YFSETQ. The CDR3 is made up of 15 amino acids. The DNA for the CDR3 is TGCGCCAGCAGCTTGAGACAGGGGAATCAAGAGACCCAGTACTTC. This gives the protein CASSLRQGNQETQYF.

V is TRBV5-8 and J is TRBJ1-5; no clear D. V was shortened by 4 bases and J by 0 bases, with 11 bases between the two germline ends. Germline assignment: CDR1 SGHTS and CDR2 YDEGEE. This CDR3 is 15 amino acids long. CDR3 loop: CASSTSGDSNQPQHF. Written as DNA, the CDR3 is TGTGCCAGCAGCACCTCAGGCGATAGCAATCAGCCCCAGCATTTT.

This clone appeared a single time. The gene calls are TRBV12-3 or TRBV12-4 and TRBJ2-4; no definite D call. CDR3 size: 12 residues. V was clipped by 5 bases and J by 7 bases, with 9 bases between them. The CDR3 nucleotides read TGTGCCAGCAGTACGACTGAGAACATTCAGTACTTC. Translated, it gives CASSTTENIQYF.

The rearrangement joins TRBV13 to TRBJ2-1; D possibly corresponds to TRBD1 (6 bases). Looked up from germline, CDR1 is PRHDT and CDR2 is FYEKMQ (reference sequence). The CDR3 is 13 residues long. V was shortened by 8 bases and J by 10 bases, with 18 bases between the two germline ends. In DNA form, the CDR3 reads TGTGCCAGCTGCGATGGACAGCAAACAGAGCAGTTCTTC. This sequence encodes CASCDGQQTEQFF.

This clone was seen a single time. V is TRBV6-1 and J is TRBJ2-7, with a tentative D call TRBD2 (7 bases). The CDR3 has 14 amino acids. Germline V gives CDR1 MNHNS, CDR2 SASEGT. V lost 3 bases and J lost 3, with 12 bases in between. DNA for the CDR3: TGTGCCAGCAGTGATGGCGGGGGCTACTACGAGCAGTACTTC. Translation: CASSDGGGYYEQYF.

This sequence joins TRBV5-1 and TRBJ2-3, with a tentative D call TRBD2 (6 bases). Germline V CDR1 and CDR2: SGHRS, YFSETQ. The CDR3 runs to 14 residues. Trimming took 3 bases from V and 2 from J, leaving 10 bases between them. The CDR3 DNA reads as TGCGCCAGCAGCTCGGCGGGGATCACAGATACGCAGTATTTT. Protein sequence: CASSSAGITDTQYF.

The chain is built from TRBV30 and TRBJ2-2; D might be TRBD2 (6 bases). Looked up from germline, CDR1 is GTSNPN and CDR2 is SVGIG (reference sequence). The CDR3 is 15 amino acids. V dropped 5 bases and J dropped 0 bases, with 13 bases sitting between them. The CDR3, as DNA: TGTGCCTGGGCTTGGGGACTCGCGAACACCGGGGAGCTGTTTTTT. This encodes CAWAWGLANTGELFF.

The chain uses TRBV6-5 and TRBJ2-2; 7 bases align to TRBD1. Trimming at V came to 6 bases and at J to 7 bases, leaving 8 bases not matched to a gene. The CDR3 runs 14 residues. Per germline, CDR1 MNHEY and CDR2 SVGAGI. The CDR3 DNA follows: TGTGCCAGCAGGCAGGGGGTCGGGATCGGGGAGCTGTTTTTT. It yields the protein CASRQGVGIGELFF.

V and J are TRBV6-5 and TRBJ2-4, with 9 bases lining up with TRBD2. The V segment lost 10 bases and the J segment 4 bases; nucleotides outside the gene matches: 11. Germline CDR1 reads MNHEY; CDR2 reads SVGAGI. The CDR3 is made up of 15 amino acids. This CDR3 is CATKSGGSGKNIQYF. CDR3 nucleotides: TGTGCCACCAAAAGCGGGGGGTCAGGAAAAAACATTCAGTACTTC.

J is TRBJ2-7 and V is TRBV9, with a weak D call TRBD2 (6 bases). The V end was cut by 4 bases, the J end by 5 bases, with 13 bases between. The CDR3 runs to 13 residues. The V gene's germline CDR1 is SGDLS and CDR2 YYNGEE. CDR3 sequence reads: CASSRDSGNEQYF. The CDR3 DNA sequence: TGTGCCAGCAGCCGGGACTCTGGGAACGAGCAGTACTTC.

The rearrangement links TRBV5-8 to TRBJ2-3, with 12 nucleotides matching TRBD2. CDR3 length: 16 residues. The V gene end was trimmed by 0 bases and the J gene end by 1 base; junction bases not matched to a gene: 0. Germline V gene data show CDR1 as SGHTS and CDR2 as YDEGEE. The DNA for the CDR3 is TGTGCCAGCAGCTTGGGACTAGCGGGGGGCACAGATACGCAGTATTTT. Its protein is CASSLGLAGGTDTQYF.

The CDR3 bases are TGCGCCAGCAGCCCAGGACCGAGGGACACTGAAGCTTTCTTT. Protein sequence: CASSPGPRDTEAFF. The chain combines TRBV5-1 with TRBJ1-1; D is uncertain. The germline V gene encodes CDR1 SGHRS and CDR2 YFSETQ. The CDR3 is made up of 14 amino acids. V lost 4 bases and J 3 bases, leaving 13 bases between the germline ends. The complete variable domain, with remaining parts taken from reference TRBV5-1 and TRBJ1-1, reads KAGVTQTPRYLIKTRGQQVTLSCSPISGHRSVSWYQQTPGQGLQFLFEYFSETQRNKGNFPGRFSGRQFSNSRSEMNVSTLELGDSALYLCASSPGPRDTEAFFGQGTRLTVV.

This clone was picked up a small number of times. The rearrangement uses TRBV4-2 and TRBJ1-1, with 10 nucleotides matching TRBD1. Trimming cost V 5 bases and J 5 bases; bases outside gene matches: 8. The CDR3 covers 15 residues. The V gene's germline CDR1 is LGHNA and CDR2 YNFKEQ. The CDR3 coding sequence is TGTGCCAGCAGCTCGTCCGGGACAGGGGATACTGAAGCTTTCTTT. It encodes CASSSSGTGDTEAFF.

J is TRBJ2-3 and V is TRBV5-1; 14 nucleotides line up with TRBD2. The CDR3 extends over 15 amino acids. Trimming cost V 5 bases and J 4 bases; bases outside gene matches: 3. Per germline, CDR1 SGHRS and CDR2 YFSETQ. In DNA, the CDR3 is TGCGCCAGCAGGACTAGCGGGGGGGTCGCAGATACGCAGTATTTT. It encodes CASRTSGGVADTQYF.

This clone was counted a single time. The chain combines TRBV27 with TRBJ1-2; D possibly corresponds to TRBD1 (5 bases). This CDR3 comprises 13 residues. The V end was cut by 5 bases, the J end by 8 bases, with 15 bases between. CDR1 is MNHEY, CDR2 SMNVEV, per germline (reference sequence). CDR3 in DNA: TGTGCCAGCAGTCCCGCGGGGCATGGCGGCTACACCTTC. This encodes CASSPAGHGGYTF.

V is TRBV6-5 and J is TRBJ2-7; D possibly corresponds to TRBD1 (6 bases). The CDR3 runs to 14 residues. The V gene lost 6 bases and the J gene lost 3 bases, with 15 bases spanning the gap. CDR1 MNHEY and CDR2 SVGAGI come from the germline V gene. DNA for the CDR3: TGTGCCAGCAGACTAACAGGGCTAGACTACGAGCAGTACTTC. This sequence encodes CASRLTGLDYEQYF.

This clone was seen only once. The V gene is TRBV5-1, the J gene TRBJ1-2, with D unclear. Germline CDR1 reads SGHRS; CDR2 reads YFSETQ. CDR3 length: 14 residues. V dropped 0 bases and J dropped 6 bases, with 12 bases sitting between them. CDR3 coding DNA: TGCGCCAGCAGCTTGGGGCGCGATCGGGATGGCTACACCTTC. Its translation is CASSLGRDRDGYTF.